This TCR beta chain comes out of a study of CD8+ T cells in alopecia areata. The study's findings and limits: The study found higher clonality in lesional than normal scalp, especially in alopecia totalis/universalis. Clarity of TCR sharing across patients fell short of that in mice, possibly HLA-related. In scalp and blood, many expanded lesional clones persisted during tofacitinib.

This clone has more than one count but fewer than ten. Its antigen is as yet unknown. This CDR3 has 16 amino acids. V dropped 0 bases and J dropped 5; count of bases not matched to a gene: 8. The germline V gene has CDR1 SGDLS and CDR2 YYNGEE. Treatment here: oral pan-JAK inhibitor, 5-10 mg twice daily. Peripheral blood, together with lesional scalp punch biopsies, was collected from alopecia areata patients. RNA was extracted and reverse transcribed into cDNA as the sequencing template. Only in-frame clones appear in the TCRdb table, and some are missing; sequencing was by immunoSEQ multiplex PCR. The sample consists of about 64,000 clones, just over 45% of them appearing once.

Sequencing used CD8+ T cells sorted from blood, obtained at approximately week 37, from a patient treated with tofacitinib. The chain links TRBV9 to TRBJ2-7, with 10 bases identical to TRBD1. The origin of this receptor is a human donor with alopecia areata. CDR3 loop: CASSVGGGTGDHEQYF. CDR3 sequence (DNA): TGTGCCAGCAGCGTAGGAGGGGGGACAGGGGATCACGAGCAGTACTTC. Based on the CDR3 plus reference TRBV9 and TRBJ2-7, the full variable domain is DSGVTQTPKHLITATGQRVTLRCSPRSGDLSVYWYQQSLDQGLQFLIQYYNGEERAKGNILERFSAQQFPDLHSELNLSSLELGDSALYFCASSVGGGTGDHEQYFGPGTRLTVT.